The rows below give T cell receptor beta chains drawn from one sample of a study of identical twins. MiXCR was run by TCRdb on the 5' RACE reads, yielding one entry per CDR3 protein. Of 540,000 or so distinct CDR3 sequences listed, approximately 20% are singletons. These data were likewise used in another study, on yellow fever vaccine responses in identical twins.

Sequencing was performed on CD4+ T cells sorted from blood. The receptor source for this set is a woman between 18 and 30 years old in good health. Each CDR3 is given with its conserved first and last residue. The D gene is left open where the match is weak. Rows may omit the clone size; those that give it use once, few, many or a size class.

few . TRBJ1-1 TRBV20-1 CSVPKGSEAFF TGCAGTGTTCCTAAAGGGTCTGAAGCTTTCTTT
few . TRBJ2-1 TRBV6-1 CASSGVKYNEQFF TGTGCCAGCAGTGGGGTCAAATACAATGAGCAGTTCTTC
few . TRBJ2-1 TRBV5-1 CASSPQPEAPGRNEQFF TGCGCCAGCAGCCCCCAGCCCGAAGCCCCTGGGCGGAATGAGCAGTTCTTC
few . TRBJ1-4 TRBV7-8 CASSFHPEKLFF TGTGCCAGCAGCTTCCATCCGGAAAAACTGTTTTTT
few . TRBJ1-6 TRBV27 CASSLPGVSPLHF TGTGCCAGCAGTTTACCAGGGGTGTCACCCCTCCACTTT
few TRBD2 TRBJ2-1 TRBV12-3/TRBV12-4 CASSSLAGVDNEQFF TGTGCCAGCAGCTCCTTAGCGGGAGTTGACAATGAGCAGTTCTTC
. . TRBJ2-7 TRBV5-1 CASSLQMMVEQYF TGCGCCAGCAGCCTCCAGATGATGGTCGAGCAGTACTTC
. TRBD1 TRBJ1-2 TRBV18 CASSRDSKYGYTF TGTGCCAGCTCGCGGGACAGCAAGTATGGCTACACCTTC
few . TRBJ2-1 TRBV19 CASSISPDPNEQFF TGTGCCAGTAGTATCTCTCCAGACCCCAATGAGCAGTTCTTC
many . TRBJ1-5 TRBV12-3/TRBV12-4 CASKGGPSLSNQPQHF TGTGCCAGCAAGGGGGGCCCCAGCCTTAGCAATCAGCCCCAGCATTTT
few . TRBJ2-5 TRBV11-2 CASSPGTASQTQYF TGTGCCAGCAGTCCCGGGACGGCCTCACAGACCCAGTACTTC
. . TRBJ2-1 TRBV5-6 CASSLTGLSSYNEQFF TGTGCCAGCAGCTTGACAGGACTGAGCTCCTACAATGAGCAGTTCTTC
. TRBD1 TRBJ2-7 TRBV20-1 CSARETGNLYEQYF TGCAGTGCTAGAGAGACAGGGAATCTCTACGAGCAGTACTTC
. . TRBJ2-7 TRBV7-9 CASSFAPYEQYF TGTGCCAGCAGCTTTGCTCCCTACGAGCAGTACTTC
once . TRBJ2-2 TRBV6-5 CASSQLSGELFF TGTGCCAGCAGTCAGCTAAGCGGGGAGCTGTTTTTT
. TRBD2 TRBJ2-3 TRBV5-1 CASSLLSGGPDTQYF TGCGCCAGCAGCTTGTTGAGCGGGGGGCCAGATACGCAGTATTTT
few . TRBJ2-3 TRBV9 CASSPSDWSTDTQYF TGTGCCAGCAGCCCCTCGGACTGGTCCACAGATACGCAGTATTTT
few . TRBJ1-2 TRBV5-1 CASSLEYNYGYTF TGCGCCAGCAGCTTAGAATATAACTATGGCTACACCTTC
. . TRBJ2-3 TRBV20-1 CSARPGQGRSDTQYF TGCAGTGCTCGCCCGGGGCAGGGGAGGTCAGATACGCAGTATTTT
. . TRBJ1-2 TRBV11-2 CASSEGHGNNYGYTF TGTGCCAGCAGCGAAGGACATGGGAATAACTATGGCTACACCTTC
. TRBD2 TRBJ2-3 TRBV6-2/TRBV6-3 CASSQPRTSERF TGTGCCAGCAGCCAACCGAGGACTAGCGAAAGATTT
. . TRBJ2-1 TRBV12-3/TRBV12-4 CASSVLRSYNEQFF TGTGCCAGCAGCGTCCTTCGCTCCTACAATGAGCAGTTCTTC
few TRBD1 TRBJ2-1 TRBV12-3/TRBV12-4 CASSNWTGIYNEQFF TGTGCCAGCAGTAATTGGACAGGTATCTACAATGAGCAGTTCTTC
. TRBD1 TRBJ1-6 TRBV12-3/TRBV12-4 CASSLGTGGHSPLHF TGTGCCAGCAGTTTAGGAACAGGGGGTCATTCACCCCTCCACTTT
. . TRBJ1-2 TRBV15 CATSRVKGDLPGVYGYTF TGTGCCACCAGCAGAGTAAAGGGGGACCTGCCTGGGGTCTATGGCTACACCTTC
. TRBD1 TRBJ2-4 TRBV28 CASSGTGAAKNIQYF TGTGCCAGCAGTGGGACAGGGGCGGCCAAAAACATTCAGTACTTC
. . TRBJ1-1 TRBV20-1 CSASFQLTEAFF TGCAGTGCTAGTTTCCAGCTCACTGAAGCTTTCTTT
few . TRBJ2-1 TRBV9 CASSVEPAYNEQFF TGTGCCAGCAGCGTAGAGCCGGCCTACAATGAGCAGTTCTTC
few TRBD2 TRBJ2-1 TRBV11-2 CASSPLAGINNEQFF TGTGCCAGCAGCCCACTAGCGGGAATTAACAATGAGCAGTTCTTC
many . TRBJ2-6 TRBV18 CASSPGGSGANVLTF TGTGCCAGCTCACCAGGGGGATCGGGGGCCAACGTCCTGACTTTC
. TRBD2 TRBJ2-3 TRBV20-1 CSARVAGVATDTQYF TGCAGTGCTAGAGTGGCGGGAGTGGCGACAGATACGCAGTATTTT
. . TRBJ2-2 TRBV14 CASSQDTGFGELFF TGTGCCAGCAGCCAAGACACGGGTTTCGGGGAGCTGTTTTTT
. TRBD1 TRBJ2-1 TRBV5-1 CASSLVSRTGGHEQFF TGCGCCAGCAGCTTGGTATCCAGGACAGGGGGGCATGAGCAGTTCTTC
. TRBD1 TRBJ2-7 TRBV28 CASSEPGQSSYEQYF TGTGCCAGCAGTGAACCGGGACAGAGCTCCTACGAGCAGTACTTC
. . TRBJ2-4 TRBV7-9 CASSFQGAKNIQYF TGTGCCAGCAGCTTTCAGGGAGCCAAAAACATTCAGTACTTC
few TRBD1 TRBJ1-4 TRBV6-5 CASGTGTEKLFF TGTGCCAGTGGGACAGGGACCGAAAAACTGTTTTTT
few TRBD2 TRBJ2-5 TRBV6-2/TRBV6-3 CASGTSGRGAQETQYF TGTGCCAGCGGGACTAGCGGGAGAGGGGCCCAAGAGACCCAGTACTTC
few . TRBJ2-1 TRBV6-1 CASSPSGTNQGQFF TGTGCCAGCAGTCCATCCGGGACGAACCAGGGGCAGTTCTTC
. . TRBJ2-5 TRBV6-2/TRBV6-3 CASRMDYQETQYF TGTGCCAGCAGGATGGACTACCAAGAGACCCAGTACTTC
few . TRBJ2-2 TRBV12-3/TRBV12-4 CASRAQGSNTGELFF TGTGCCAGCAGGGCGCAGGGATCGAACACCGGGGAGCTGTTTTTT